This T cell receptor (beta chain) was sequenced for a study of blood T cell repertoires in COVID-19. Study at large: Samples taken during acute and convalescent COVID-19 were collected in the United States, Italy and Spain.

CDR3 length: 15 residues. Germline CDR1 SNHLY, CDR2 FYNNEI. The junction had 9 bases not matched to a gene; V was cut back by 7 bases and J by 4 bases. The data were produced by immunoSEQ multiplex PCR, yet TCRdb's version contains in-frame clones alone and is incomplete. In the table there are more than 350,000 clones, roughly nine tenths of which are singletons. This chain joins TRBV2 and TRBJ1-2; 10 bases match TRBD1. The receptor comes from a man aged 18 to 30 who had recovered from COVID-19. The sample taken for sequencing was PBMCs or T cells enriched from blood (not recorded which). The CDR3 loop reads CASIGTGAPGYGYTF. In DNA, the CDR3 is TGTGCCAGCATCGGGACAGGGGCGCCGGGCTATGGCTACACCTTC. The complete variable domain, with remaining parts taken from reference TRBV2 and TRBJ1-2, reads EPEVTQTPSHQVTQMGQEVILRCVPISNHLYFYWYRQILGQKVEFLVSFYNNEISEKSEIFDDQFSVERPDGSNFTLKIRSTKLEDSAMYFCASIGTGAPGYGYTFGSGTRLTVV.